This T cell receptor (beta chain) was recorded in a study of PD-1 blockade in mismatch repair-deficient tumors. The CDR3 has 16 amino acids. V was clipped by 2 bases and J by 1 base; unmatched bases: 6. Germline CDR1 is LNHNV and CDR2 is YYDKDF (reference sequence). Sequenced by immunoSEQ multiplex PCR; TCRdb stores in-frame clones only, minus some. Of roughly 37,000 clones in the sample, over 80% are singletons; the top ten hold more than 1%. This clone was counted once. V usage is TRBV15 and J usage is TRBJ2-5, with 8 bases that match TRBD1. The TCR was taken from an adult with mismatch repair-deficient cancer. The material was PBMCs, obtained less than 40 weeks after starting pembrolizumab. This CDR3 is CATSRFRGPLQETQYF. The CDR3 DNA is TGTGCCACCAGCAGATTCAGGGGGCCTCTCCAAGAGACCCAGTACTTC.